The clone carrying this T cell receptor (beta chain) was counted at least ten times. The antigen is undetermined. Only in-frame clones appear in the TCRdb table, and some are missing; sequencing was by immunoSEQ multiplex PCR. Found here are over a million clones, about 80% of them singletons; the top ten hold 0.52%. Germline CDR1 is SGHRS and CDR2 is YFSETQ. V was shortened by 0 bases and J by 4 bases, with 14 bases between the two germline ends. CDR3 length: 16 residues. These data originate in a study of shared clonotypes between healthy human individuals. General study findings and limits: Apart from blood, nothing was sampled; tissue repertoires likely differ.

The sample was memory CD4+ T cells from PBMCs. The subset denotes: CD45RA-negative fraction. The receptor was derived from a man younger than 35 in good health. Some clones in this sample may be carry-over from other donors' samples. The chain recombines TRBV5-1 with TRBJ1-3; no definite D call. The CDR3 nucleotides read TGCGCCAGCAGCTTGGAGCCGGGGTCGGTCGGAAACACCATATATTTT. Its translation is CASSLEPGSVGNTIYF. The complete variable domain, with remaining parts taken from reference TRBV5-1 and TRBJ1-3, reads KAGVTQTPRYLIKTRGQQVTLSCSPISGHRSVSWYQQTPGQGLQFLFEYFSETQRNKGNFPGRFSGRQFSNSRSEMNVSTLELGDSALYLCASSLEPGSVGNTIYFGEGSWLTVV.